This TCR beta chain was profiled in a study of radiotherapy plus CTLA-4 blockade in lung cancer (dated by TCRdb to the late 2010s). As for the study more broadly: Among the enrolled patients, roughly 17% had an objective response, and less than 40% reached disease control. What the research found in general, with its limitations: TCR clones derived from tumors expanded in peripheral blood after treatment with radiotherapy and ipilimumab. Early dynamic changes in blood T cell clones, together with increased serum interferon-beta after radiation, were reported as the strongest predictors of response.

Receptors were amplified or captured by the immunoSEQ multiplex PCR assay. The immuneACCESS repertoire file appears here via TCRdb, limited to in-frame rearrangements. These files lack a portion of the clones; in checked studies, under half of the deficit traces to unresolved V genes, and the cause of the others is not known. This sample holds roughly 93,000 clones; about 81% were observed only once. The ten largest clones take up around 3% of the sample. Focal radiation therapy combined with CTLA-4 blockade (ipilimumab) was tested in patients with chemo-refractory metastatic non-small-cell lung cancer. CDR3 length: 11 amino acids, cysteine to phenylalanine. The kept DNA is CDR3 alone, 33 bases in frame from the first base. Taken from the germline V gene (reference sequence), the CDR1 and CDR2 loops are DFQATT and SNEGSKA. For this chain, trimming is 6 bases at the V end and 9 bases at the J end, and the number of junction bases without a gene match is 4.

This clone showed up just once. Its binding antigen is unknown. No base quality values were provided; no much bigger clone lies one nucleotide off. The chain is encoded by TRBV20-1 joined to TRBJ1-5, with TRBD1 matching 8 junction bases. Sequenced material: peripheral blood, taken from a patient treated with radiotherapy plus ipilimumab. The sequence was obtained from a human donor with non-small cell lung cancer who had a partial response to radiotherapy plus ipilimumab. The nucleotide sequence reads TGCAGTGCGCCTACAGGGGGGCCCCAGCATTTT. Its amino acids are CSAPTGGPQHF.